The rows below give T cell receptor beta chains drawn from one sample of a study of cytomegalovirus exposure and HLA in healthy donors. Assay used: immunoSEQ multiplex PCR; TCRdb lists only in-frame clones, some missing. Of around 160,000 clones listed, 75% to 90% were seen once; the top ten hold approximately 2%. The sequencing input was PBMCs. Receptors originate from a human donor in good health. Each CDR3 is given with its conserved first and last residue. Each record gives: clone size, J gene, D gene, V gene, CDR3 protein. D genes are given only for firm matches. Size values are once, few and many counts, or a class for expanded clones, and some rows have none.

>-|TRBJ1-1|TRBD1|TRBV5-6
CASSLVTRGGGEAFF
>-|TRBJ1-2|TRBD1|TRBV7-9
CASSPDRVNYGYTF
>once|TRBJ1-3|-|TRBV11-2
CASSSGVPGNTIYF
>-|TRBJ1-1|-|TRBV2
CASSTTPGNTEAFF
>-|TRBJ2-3|-|TRBV6-4
CASSEGQNTDTQYF
>-|TRBJ2-5|TRBD1|TRBV27
CASSPGQGVGTQYF
>-|TRBJ2-7|-|TRBV7-2
CASSFGSYEQYF
>-|TRBJ2-7|-|TRBV6-6
CASSPRTGGEQYF
>-|TRBJ1-1|-|TRBV7-9
CASRIFRGSEAFF
>-|TRBJ2-2|TRBD2|TRBV5-4
CASSTNGGSTGELFF
>-|TRBJ2-7|-|TRBV7-2
CASSPTGGLEQYF
>-|TRBJ1-1|-|TRBV5-1
CASSLERGTEAFF
>few|TRBJ1-1|TRBD1|TRBV25-1
CASRRQGDTEAFF
>-|TRBJ1-5|-|TRBV4-1
CASSQSVSNQPQHF
>-|TRBJ1-2|-|TRBV2
CASREYRANGYTF
>-|TRBJ2-3|-|TRBV13
CASSLVRGMADTQYF
>once|TRBJ1-6|TRBD1|TRBV11-3
CASSRDGTGRVSSPLHF
>-|TRBJ2-7|TRBD1|TRBV15
CATSKTNRGSYEQYF
>once|TRBJ2-3|TRBD2|TRBV5-1
CASSDFGGGDTDTQYF
>-|TRBJ2-1|-|TRBV18
CASSPATTEYNEQFF
>-|TRBJ2-5|TRBD2|TRBV29-1
CSVDPQGRGEQETQYF
>-|TRBJ2-3|-|TRBV15
CATSRVSGYTDTQYF
>-|TRBJ2-1|TRBD2|TRBV4-1
CASSQEFGTSGAPGYNEQFF
>-|TRBJ2-7|TRBD1|TRBV5-1
CASSGRQGTYEQYF
>-|TRBJ1-6|TRBD1|TRBV5-1
CASSFSGQGSGNSPLHF
>-|TRBJ2-7|-|TRBV7-2
CASSPRTTSYEQYF
>-|TRBJ2-1|-|TRBV4-2
CASSQEDGSWTSHEQFF
>once|TRBJ1-5|TRBD1|TRBV29-1
CSVEAGGGQPQHF
>-|TRBJ2-5|-|TRBV7-2
CASSQYRDYQETQYF
>few|TRBJ2-6|-|TRBV7-8
CASSLGAGWRPGANVLTF
>-|TRBJ1-2|-|TRBV28
CASSPVLGDFGYTF
>-|TRBJ1-4|TRBD1|TRBV6-5
CASRVPGQGFEKLFF
>-|TRBJ2-7|-|TRBV19
CASSRGPGYEQYF
>-|TRBJ2-1|-|TRBV2
CASSVWGEYNEQFF
>-|TRBJ2-3|TRBD2|TRBV9
CASSAGLEDTDTQYF
>-|TRBJ1-3|-|TRBV11-2
CASSFIISSGNTIYF
>-|TRBJ1-5|-|TRBV29-1
CSVVEGTSNQPQHF
>-|TRBJ1-4|TRBD1|TRBV7-2
CASSLLLQGGSEKLFF
>-|TRBJ1-1|TRBD1|TRBV6-1
CASRGQGTNTEAFF
>once|TRBJ2-3|TRBD2|TRBV2
CASSEKKQRGRTDTQYF
>-|TRBJ1-1|-|TRBV13
CASSLLGAEAFF
>few|TRBJ1-2|TRBD1|TRBV4-1
CASSHPGGGTGHGYTF
>-|TRBJ2-7|TRBD1|TRBV11-2
CASSFYTGGSYEQYF
>-|TRBJ2-1|TRBD1|TRBV27
CASSPEFGTGGLWEQFF
>-|TRBJ1-2|-|TRBV6-5
CASSYSRGYGYTF
>-|TRBJ1-6|TRBD1|TRBV5-1
CASSPQGDMSSPLHF
>-|TRBJ2-4|-|TRBV2
CASSAHDSVYAKNIQYF
>few|TRBJ2-3|-|TRBV5-1
CASSRSRGGTDTQYF
>-|TRBJ2-4|-|TRBV4-3
CASSQALAKNIQYF
>-|TRBJ1-6|TRBD1|TRBV7-9
CASSFTGDWSPLHF
>-|TRBJ1-6|-|TRBV5-6
CASSLGGANSPLHF
>few|TRBJ2-7|TRBD1|TRBV28
CASSSIGQGAYEQYF
>-|TRBJ1-2|-|TRBV6-1
CASSKYTGNYGYTF
>-|TRBJ2-3|TRBD2|TRBV7-7
CASSLGVSSGGATDTQYF